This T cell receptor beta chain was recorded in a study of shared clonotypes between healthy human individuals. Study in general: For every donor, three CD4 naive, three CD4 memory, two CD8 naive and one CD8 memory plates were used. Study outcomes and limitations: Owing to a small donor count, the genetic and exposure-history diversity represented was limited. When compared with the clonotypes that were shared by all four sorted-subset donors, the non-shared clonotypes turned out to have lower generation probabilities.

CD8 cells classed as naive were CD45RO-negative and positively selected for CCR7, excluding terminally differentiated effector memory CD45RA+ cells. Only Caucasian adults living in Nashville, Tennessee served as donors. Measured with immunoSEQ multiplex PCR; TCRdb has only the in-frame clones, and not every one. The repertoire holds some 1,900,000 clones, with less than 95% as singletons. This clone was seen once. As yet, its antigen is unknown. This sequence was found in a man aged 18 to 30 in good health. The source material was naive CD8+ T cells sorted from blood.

Here the CDR3 DNA reads TGTGCCAGCAGTTACTCTTACACACTAGCGGGCACAGATACGCAGTATTTT. Translating gives CASSYSYTLAGTDTQYF. The chain joins TRBV6-7 to TRBJ2-3, with 8 bases that match TRBD2. TRBV6-7 is labeled an ORF, and its function is uncertain. This CDR3 is built from 17 residues. Trimming removed 0 bases from V and 1 base from J; junction bases left unmatched: 6.